The 30 T cell receptor beta chains in this list originate from one sample, sequenced in a study of beta chain features in type 1 diabetes. TCRB transcripts that were expressed got sequenced, as all of the isolated RNA had been reverse transcribed. Sequencing was performed with immunoSEQ multiplex PCR; in TCRdb, only in-frame clones are kept and a portion is missing. Of hundreds of thousands of clones in the sample, over 25% were seen once. The sample consisted of naive CD4+ T cells from blood. Source of these receptors: a man younger than 35 in good health.

This clone was detected a few times. V is TRBV28 and J is TRBJ2-1; D unclear. Germline CDR1 MDHEN, CDR2 SYDVKM. The CDR3 has 11 residues. V dropped 5 bases and J dropped 9 bases, with 8 bases sitting between them. The chain's CDR3 is CASSVWGEQFF. The CDR3 DNA sequence: TGTGCCAGCAGTGTTTGGGGTGAGCAGTTCTTC.

This clone was seen a few times. Other DNA sequences from this sample encode an identical CDR3 as well. The chain has TRBV7-3 and TRBJ2-7, with TRBD2 as a possible D gene (6 bases). The CDR3 has 13 residues. Trimming took 2 bases from V and 1 from J, leaving 6 bases between them. CDR1 is SGHTA and CDR2 is FQGTGA in the germline V gene. CDR3 loop: CASSLAGSYEQYF. The DNA of the CDR3 is TGTGCCAGCAGCTTAGCGGGATCCTACGAGCAGTACTTC.

V usage is TRBV7-2 and J usage is TRBJ2-1; 9 nucleotides agree with TRBD1. This CDR3 region has 15 residues. V gave up 1 base and J gave up 6 bases; unmatched junction bases: 4. Germline V lookup: CDR1 SGHTA, CDR2 FQGNSA. CDR3 bases: TGTGCCAGCAGCTTAGGGACAGGGGAGGGCAATGAGCAGTTCTTC. As protein: CASSLGTGEGNEQFF.

This clone has a handful of counts. The chain recombines TRBV30 with TRBJ2-3; the D gene is possibly TRBD1 (5 bases). The CDR3 length is 13 residues. V was pared by 1 base and J by 6 bases, with 11 bases between. Germline V gene sequence: CDR1 GTSNPN, CDR2 SVGIG (reference sequence). The CDR3 region has the DNA TGTGCCTGGAGTGCAGGGTCTTGGGATACGCAGTATTTT. The encoded protein is CAWSAGSWDTQYF.

The J gene is TRBJ2-3, the V gene TRBV6-1, with 9 bases matching TRBD2. Germline V gene sequence: CDR1 MNHNS, CDR2 SASEGT. This CDR3 spans 15 amino acids. V gave up 1 base and J gave up 1 base; unmatched junction bases: 0. CDR3 protein: CASSEGLAGTDTQYF. The DNA of the CDR3 is TGTGCCAGCAGTGAAGGACTAGCGGGCACAGATACGCAGTATTTT.

This clone was detected a few times. This chain joins TRBV16 and TRBJ2-4, with D perhaps TRBD1 or TRBD2 (6 bases each). The CDR3 is 16 amino acids. Germline values: CDR1 KGHSY, CDR2 FQNENV. V lost 2 bases and J lost 2, with 13 bases in between. The CDR3 loop reads CASSQAGEVSKNIQYF. DNA for the CDR3: TGTGCCAGCAGCCAAGCAGGGGAGGTCTCCAAAAACATTCAGTACTTC. Variable domain in full (rest from reference TRBV16 and TRBJ2-4): GEEVAQTPKHLVRGEGQKAKLYCAPIKGHSYVFWYQQVLKNEFKFLISFQNENVFDETGMPKERFSAKCLPNSPCSLEIQATKLEDSAVYFCASSQAGEVSKNIQYFGAGTRLSVL.

The V gene is TRBV28, the J gene TRBJ2-7; D gene ambiguous. V gave up 3 bases and J gave up 9 bases, with 15 bases separating them. Germline lookup yields CDR1 MDHEN and CDR2 SYDVKM. This CDR3 comprises 13 residues. CDR3 loop: CASSLPQTTWQYF. The DNA for the CDR3 is TGTGCCAGCAGTTTGCCCCAGACCACCTGGCAGTACTTC.

The rearrangement uses TRBV18 and TRBJ2-2; D gene ambiguous. V was clipped by 4 bases and J by 1 base, with 4 bases between them. This CDR3 is built from 13 residues. From germline, CDR1 is KGHSH and CDR2 LQKENI. The CDR3 DNA is TGTGCCAGCTCACAGGGGAACACCGGGGAGCTGTTTTTT. Protein: CASSQGNTGELFF. Based on the CDR3 plus reference TRBV18 and TRBJ2-2, the full variable domain is NAGVMQNPRHLVRRRGQEARLRCSPMKGHSHVYWYRQLPEEGLKFMVYLQKENIIDESGMPKERFSAEFPKEGPSILRIQQVVRGDSAAYFCASSQGNTGELFFGEGSRLTVL.

The rearrangement links TRBV30 to TRBJ1-5, with unresolved D. The V gene lost 2 bases and the J gene lost 6 bases, with 14 bases spanning the gap. CDR3 length: 14 amino acids. CDR1 and CDR2 from the germline V gene are GTSNPN and SVGIG (reference sequence). The CDR3 nucleotides read TGTGCCTGGAGTATAGGGCCGAGAGTTCAGCCCCAGCATTTT. Its protein is CAWSIGPRVQPQHF.

This clone was recorded a few times. J is TRBJ2-5 and V is TRBV11-2; D gene uncertain. Trimming cost V 5 bases and J 4 bases, with 8 bases left between them. This CDR3 is 12 amino acids long. Germline assignment: CDR1 SGHAT and CDR2 FQNNGV. The CDR3 sequence is CASSADRETQYF. CDR3 nucleotide sequence: TGTGCCAGCAGCGCCGATCGAGAGACCCAGTACTTC.

The chain couples TRBV14 to TRBJ2-7; a possible D gene is TRBD1 (5 bases). Germline V gene data show CDR1 as SGHDN and CDR2 as FVKESK. This CDR3 spans 14 amino acids. Trimming removed 0 bases at V and 5 bases at J, with 11 bases between. The CDR3 DNA reads as TGTGCCAGCAGCCAAGATCCCAGGGCCCACGAGCAGTACTTC. This sequence encodes CASSQDPRAHEQYF.

The V and J genes are TRBV9 and TRBJ1-2, with 7 bases lining up with TRBD1. V was clipped by 0 bases and J by 8 bases; unmatched bases: 7. Germline CDR1 SGDLS, CDR2 YYNGEE. The CDR3 covers 14 residues. CDR3 region: CASSVERQGRGYTF. The CDR3 DNA reads TGTGCCAGCAGCGTAGAGAGACAGGGCCGGGGCTACACCTTC.

This clone was found a few times. CDR3 bases: TGCGCCAGCAGCTTGGCCGACAAGCGGCCCTACGAGCAGTACTTC. Translation gives CASSLADKRPYEQYF. This chain uses TRBV5-1 with TRBJ2-7; D perhaps matches TRBD2 (5 bases). The CDR3 runs 15 residues. Trimming cost V 0 bases and J 2 bases, with 12 bases left between them. Looked up from germline, CDR1 is SGHRS and CDR2 is YFSETQ. Full variable domain (missing parts from reference TRBV5-1 and TRBJ2-7): KAGVTQTPRYLIKTRGQQVTLSCSPISGHRSVSWYQQTPGQGLQFLFEYFSETQRNKGNFPGRFSGRQFSNSRSEMNVSTLELGDSALYLCASSLADKRPYEQYFGPGTRLTVT.

CDR3 sequence (DNA): TGCAGCGTTGGGCAGGGGGAGCACGAGCAGTACTTC. As protein: CSVGQGEHEQYF. The rearrangement joins TRBV29-1 to TRBJ2-7; 7 nucleotides line up with TRBD1. The CDR3 loop spans 12 amino acids. Germline assignment: CDR1 SQVTM and CDR2 ANQGSEA. V trimming: 4 bases; J trimming: 5 bases; junction bases outside the gene matches: 5.

This clone was detected a few times. The chain links TRBV13 to TRBJ2-3; TRBD1 matches at 7 bases. Trimming took 5 bases from V and 3 from J; bases not matched to a gene: 8. Germline CDR1 reads PRHDT; CDR2 reads FYEKMQ (reference sequence). The CDR3 is 15 amino acids. The DNA for the CDR3 is TGTGCCAGCAGCACCTCGACAGGGTGGACAGATACGCAGTATTTT. Translating it yields CASSTSTGWTDTQYF. Full variable domain (missing parts from reference TRBV13 and TRBJ2-3): AAGVIQSPRHLIKEKRETATLKCYPIPRHDTVYWYQQGPGQDPQFLISFYEKMQSDKGSIPDRFSAQQFSDYHSELNMSSLELGDSALYFCASSTSTGWTDTQYFGPGTRLTVL.

A few counts support this clone. V is TRBV9 and J is TRBJ2-1; 8 nucleotides line up with TRBD1. Trimming cost V 6 bases and J 6 bases; bases outside gene matches: 11. This CDR3 spans 15 amino acids. Per the germline V gene, CDR1 is SGDLS and CDR2 is YYNGEE. As DNA, the CDR3 is TGTGCCAGCACCCCCCGACAGGGGTGGGGCAATGAGCAGTTCTTC. Translation gives CASTPRQGWGNEQFF.

This clone came up a few times. J is TRBJ2-3 and V is TRBV25-1; TRBD2 matches 7 bases. CDR1 MGHDK and CDR2 SYGVNS come from the germline V gene. CDR3 length equals 15 residues. V trimming: 3 bases; J trimming: 2 bases; junction bases outside the gene matches: 5. The CDR3 protein is CASSDGLAVTDTQYF. The CDR3 region has the DNA TGTGCCAGCAGTGACGGGCTAGCGGTCACAGATACGCAGTATTTT.

This clone was recorded a few times. V and J are TRBV7-2 and TRBJ2-1; the D call may be TRBD1 or TRBD2 (5 bases each). The V end was cut by 5 bases, the J end by 9 bases, with 8 bases between. CDR1 and CDR2 (germline): SGHTA, FQGNSA. The CDR3 runs to 11 residues. The DNA for the CDR3 is TGTGCCAGCAGCCAGAGGGGTGAGCAGTTCTTC. Amino acids: CASSQRGEQFF.

This clone was found a few times. The chain carries TRBV7-2 and TRBJ1-5; 7 bases agree with TRBD1. This CDR3 has 15 amino acids. Trimming took 4 bases from V and 6 from J; bases not matched to a gene: 9. The germline V gene encodes CDR1 SGHTA and CDR2 FQGNSA. CDR3 sequence: CASSSPTGDGQPQHF. The CDR3 coding sequence is TGTGCCAGCAGCTCTCCTACAGGGGACGGTCAGCCCCAGCATTTT.

This clone was seen only a few times. The chain is built from TRBV21-1 and TRBJ2-4; the D call of TRBD2 is as the table states it, not checked on the DNA. TRBV21-1 counts as a pseudogene. The CDR3 length is 15 residues. CDR3: CASSNGLDQTDIQYF. CDR3 nucleotide sequence: TGTGCCAGCAGCAATGGTCTAGATCAGACTGACATTCAGTACTTC.

The V and J genes are TRBV15 and TRBJ1-2; 8 bases map to TRBD1. Looked up from germline, CDR1 is LNHNV and CDR2 is YYDKDF (reference sequence). The CDR3 loop spans 14 amino acids. V lost 3 bases and J lost 4; bases outside the gene matches: 4. The CDR3 nucleotides read TGTGCCACCAGCAGTTGGACAGGGACCTATGGCTACACCTTC. Its protein is CATSSWTGTYGYTF.

This clone showed up just once. The chain is built from TRBV15 and TRBJ1-4; D gene ambiguous. The CDR3 consists of 13 residues. V gave up 0 bases and J gave up 7 bases, with 6 bases separating them. Per the germline V gene, CDR1 is LNHNV and CDR2 is YYDKDF (reference sequence). The CDR3 sequence: CATSRDQSEKLFF. In DNA form, the CDR3 reads TGTGCCACCAGCAGAGATCAGAGTGAAAAACTGTTTTTT.

The CDR3 reads CASSFGDRTNTGELFF. In DNA, the CDR3 is TGTGCCAGCAGCTTCGGGGACAGGACGAACACCGGGGAGCTGTTTTTT. The rearrangement joins TRBV7-2 to TRBJ2-2; the match to TRBD1 covers 8 bases. CDR1 is SGHTA, CDR2 FQGNSA, per germline. J was trimmed by 0 bases and V by 3 bases; bases with no gene match: 3. There are 16 residues in the CDR3. Filled out from reference TRBV7-2 and TRBJ2-2, the complete variable domain reads GAGVSQSPSNKVTEKGKDVELRCDPISGHTALYWYRQSLGQGLEFLIYFQGNSAPDKSGLPSDRFSAERTGGSVSTLTIQRTQQEDSAVYLCASSFGDRTNTGELFFGEGSRLTVL.

V and J are TRBV7-6 and TRBJ2-3, with D perhaps matching TRBD2 (5 bases). Per the germline V gene, CDR1 is SGHVS and CDR2 is FNYEAQ. This CDR3 is 15 amino acids long. V lost 5 bases and J lost 2, with 14 bases in between. In DNA, the CDR3 is TGTGCCAGCAGCCCAAAAGTAGCGTACACAGATACGCAGTATTTT. Amino acid sequence: CASSPKVAYTDTQYF.

The chain combines TRBV19 with TRBJ2-1; D not resolved. This CDR3 region has 14 residues. Germline CDR1 is LNHDA and CDR2 is SQIVND (reference sequence). The V and J ends lost 4 bases and 4 bases respectively, with 11 bases between them. The CDR3 loop reads CASSTSVEYNEQFF. As DNA, the CDR3 is TGTGCCAGTAGTACCTCCGTAGAGTACAATGAGCAGTTCTTC. Based on the CDR3 plus reference TRBV19 and TRBJ2-1, the full variable domain is DGGITQSPKYLFRKEGQNVTLSCEQNLNHDAMYWYRQDPGQGLRLIYYSQIVNDFQKGDIAEGYSVSREKKESFPLTVTSAQKNPTAFYLCASSTSVEYNEQFFGPGTRLTVL.

The rearrangement joins TRBV7-8 to TRBJ2-1; no definite D call. Germline V gene data show CDR1 as SGHVS and CDR2 as FQNEAQ. The V gene lost 5 bases and the J gene lost 0 bases, with 11 bases spanning the gap. This CDR3 has 15 residues. In DNA form, the CDR3 reads TGTGCCAGCAGCATGCCTTCTAGCTCCTACAATGAGCAGTTCTTC. This codes for CASSMPSSSYNEQFF.

This clone has more than one count but fewer than ten. The chain is built from TRBV15 and TRBJ2-7, with D maybe TRBD2 (6 bases). CDR1 and CDR2 from the germline V gene are LNHNV and YYDKDF (reference sequence). The CDR3 runs 15 residues. V dropped 0 bases and J dropped 3 bases, with 12 bases sitting between them. This CDR3 reads CATSRERGTHYEQYF. The CDR3 nucleotides are TGTGCCACCAGCAGAGAGAGAGGGACTCACTACGAGCAGTACTTC.

This clone has more than one count but fewer than ten. The chain couples TRBV30 to TRBJ1-5, with D perhaps matching TRBD1 (6 bases). The V gene's germline CDR1 is GTSNPN and CDR2 SVGIG (reference sequence). Trimming cost V 3 bases and J 5 bases, with 14 bases left between them. The CDR3 is made up of 14 amino acids. CDR3 DNA: TGTGCCTGGAGGACGGACAGCGGGGATCAGCCCCAGCATTTT. Protein product: CAWRTDSGDQPQHF.

This clone came up a few times. This chain connects TRBV6-4 to TRBJ2-1; 8 bases fit TRBD2. The CDR3 length is 15 residues. CDR1 MRHNA and CDR2 SNTAGT come from the germline V gene. Trimming at V came to 1 base and at J to 6 bases, leaving 5 bases not matched to a gene. The CDR3 spells CASSDFLGRANEQFF. The CDR3 DNA sequence: TGTGCCAGCAGTGACTTTCTCGGGAGGGCCAATGAGCAGTTCTTC.

This chain connects TRBV19 to TRBJ1-1; 8 bases fit TRBD1. The CDR3 totals 14 residues. The V and J ends lost 5 bases and 3 bases, in that order; junction bases with no gene match: 5. The germline CDR1 and CDR2 sequences are LNHDA and SQIVND (reference sequence). CDR3 nucleotide sequence: TGTGCCAGTAGTCGGGACAGGTGGGACACTGAAGCTTTCTTT. Protein sequence: CASSRDRWDTEAFF.